This is a list of T cell receptor beta chains from one sample in a study of blood T cell repertoires in COVID-19. Sequencing was performed with immunoSEQ multiplex PCR; in TCRdb, only in-frame clones are kept and a portion is missing. The repertoire includes hundreds of thousands of clones, nearly 90% of them detected once, and around 1% sits in the top ten. The sample taken for sequencing was peripheral blood. The receptors were gathered from a woman between 35 and 50 years old with COVID-19, enrolled during active disease. Each CDR3 is given with its conserved first and last residue. The D gene is left open where the match is weak. Only some rows state a clone size, as once, few, many or a class for expanded clones.

J | V | D | size | DNA | CDR3
TRBJ2-7 | TRBV7-3 | - | - | TGTGCCAGCAGCCGCCTGCCAGTGTCCTACGAGCAGTACTTC | CASSRLPVSYEQYF
TRBJ2-5 | TRBV7-9 | TRBD1 | - | TGTGCCAGCAGCCAGCACAGGACAGGGGGACGAGAGACCCAGTACTTC | CASSQHRTGGRETQYF
TRBJ2-1 | TRBV2 | - | - | TGTGCCAGCAGCCAGTTTGAGCAGTTCTTC | CASSQFEQFF
TRBJ2-7 | TRBV18 | - | - | TGTGCCAGCTCACCACTGGACAAGGCGGGAGAGCAGTACTTC | CASSPLDKAGEQYF
TRBJ2-1 | TRBV6-5 | TRBD2 | - | TGTGCCAGCAGTTTGGGACTAGTAAGCTACAATGAGCAGTTCTTC | CASSLGLVSYNEQFF
TRBJ1-5 | TRBV28 | TRBD1 | - | TGTGCCAGCACCCGAAGACGGACAGGGGCGAGCAATCAGCCCCAGCATTTT | CASTRRRTGASNQPQHF
TRBJ1-2 | TRBV28 | - | - | TGTGCCAGCAGTTTAGACACGGTTCTTTTTGGGGGCTACACCTTC | CASSLDTVLFGGYTF
TRBJ2-5 | TRBV28 | TRBD2 | - | TGTGCCAGCGGGTCAGCGGGGGGGCCAATAGAGACCCAGTACTTC | CASGSAGGPIETQYF
TRBJ1-1 | TRBV5-1 | - | - | TGCGCCAGCAGCAGGGGAGGGAACACTGAAGCTTTCTTT | CASSRGGNTEAFF
TRBJ1-2 | TRBV5-3 | - | - | TGTGCCAGAAGCTTGGGGACCGGGGACACCTCTAACTATGGCTACACCTTC | CARSLGTGDTSNYGYTF
TRBJ2-1 | TRBV24-1 | - | - | TGTGCCACCAGTGCGACTGGTCTCAATGAGCAGTTCTTC | CATSATGLNEQFF
TRBJ1-6 | TRBV6-2/TRBV6-3 | - | - | TGTGCCAGCAGTCAGATTCCCGAGTCCGGAGGGCACTTT | CASSQIPESGGHF
TRBJ1-1 | TRBV28 | - | - | TGTGCCAGCGAGAACGGGGTAGGCACTGAAGCTTTCTTT | CASENGVGTEAFF
TRBJ1-6 | TRBV7-2 | - | - | TGTGCCAGCAGCTCCCCCACCGGGGGATATAATTCACCCCTCCACTTT | CASSSPTGGYNSPLHF
TRBJ2-2 | TRBV19 | - | - | TGTGCCAGTACCCCCGAGATGGGGGCCCCTTGGGACGGGGAGCTGTTTTTT | CASTPEMGAPWDGELFF
TRBJ2-7 | TRBV20-1 | TRBD2 | - | TGCAGTGCTAGTCTCCTAGCGGGATCCTACGAGCAGTACTTC | CSASLLAGSYEQYF
TRBJ2-1 | TRBV24-1 | - | once | TGTGCCACCAGTGATCCCCGGGGATTTTCCTACAATGAGCAGTTCTTC | CATSDPRGFSYNEQFF
TRBJ2-7 | TRBV5-1 | TRBD1 | - | TGCGCCAGCAGCTTAAACCGACAGGGGGCCGACGAGCAGTACTTC | CASSLNRQGADEQYF
TRBJ2-1 | TRBV27 | TRBD2 | - | TGTGCCAGCAAAACTAGCGGTTTTCCCTACAATGAGCAGTTCTTC | CASKTSGFPYNEQFF
TRBJ2-4 | TRBV6-1 | - | - | TGTGCCAGCAGTGAAGTGGGCAGGGGAAACATTCAGTACTTC | CASSEVGRGNIQYF
TRBJ1-5 | TRBV28 | TRBD1 | - | TGTGCCAGCAGCCGTATGACAGGGGGCGTACAGCCCCAGCATTTT | CASSRMTGGVQPQHF
TRBJ1-1 | TRBV18 | - | - | TGTGCCAGCTCACCAATAACGTCGGGGATGAACACTGAAGCTTTCTTT | CASSPITSGMNTEAFF
TRBJ1-1 | TRBV9 | - | - | TGTGCCAGCAGCGTAGACGGGGGACTGAACACTGAAGCTTTCTTT | CASSVDGGLNTEAFF
TRBJ2-3 | TRBV7-2 | TRBD2 | few | TGTGCCAGCAGCTTGCGAGGGGGAGTAGCGGGAGTAAAAGATACGCAGTATTTT | CASSLRGGVAGVKDTQYF
TRBJ1-2 | TRBV28 | - | - | TGTGCCAGCAGTTTACCCTTACAACAGGGTAAGATAGACTATGGCTACACCTTC | CASSLPLQQGKIDYGYTF
TRBJ1-2 | TRBV6-1 | - | - | TGTGCCAGCAGTGAAGTGAGGGTTCGGGGCTACACCTTC | CASSEVRVRGYTF
TRBJ2-1 | TRBV28 | - | - | TGTGCCAGCAGTCTACCTCCAGGGATCTACAATGAGCAGTTCTTC | CASSLPPGIYNEQFF
TRBJ2-7 | TRBV2 | - | - | TGTGCCAGCAACTACGACGGCTCCTACGAGCAGTACTTC | CASNYDGSYEQYF